This TCR beta chain was observed in a study of tissue T cells after allogeneic stem cell transplantation. This clone was detected only once. No antigen is known for it. The genes are named according to mouse. Study-level points and caveats: Which tissue TCRs were alloreactive or antigen-specific was not determined. Some clones might be persisting host cells. The patient cohort was small and clinically heterogeneous, with limited sampling depth. Motif-based clustering found tissue-specific repertoire signatures shared across patients, though few clones were shared.

Regarding time point: mouse harvest day 7 after allogeneic transplant. Each mouse received 10^7 T-cell-depleted marrow cells plus 10^6 splenic CD5+ T cells by tail vein. B6 (H2b) cells into BALB/c (H2d) mice; tissues taken at day 7 or 14. TCRdb's table, derived via immunoSEQ multiplex PCR, lists solely in-frame clones and lacks some. Among 4,500 to 6,500 clones listed, 40% to 60% were seen once. Sequenced sample: gut tissue. This clonotype was sampled from a female BALB/c mouse given C57BL/6 T cells with graft-versus-host disease after an allogeneic hematopoietic cell transplant.

CDR3 sequence: CASSPRKGPNERLFF. Partial CDR3 DNA: TGTGCCAGCAGTCCGCGGAAGGGGCCCAACGAAAGATTATTT. This sequence joins TRBV26 and TRBJ1-4; a weak D match, TRBD1 (5 bases). The CDR3 extends 1 residue past the end of the read, so its final part is completed from the germline J gene. CDR1 and CDR2 from the germline V gene are KGHPV and FQNQEV (reference sequence). Trimming took off 4 bases at V and 3 bases at J, with 12 bases between the two ends. The CDR3 has 15 amino acids.